A single sample is the source of the 16 T cell receptor beta chains below, sequenced in a study of blood T cell repertoires in COVID-19. This table comes from immunoSEQ multiplex PCR, and its TCRdb copy is limited to in-frame clones, with some not included. The table includes tens of thousands of clones, approximately 90% detected once. Sequencing used peripheral blood. These receptors all come from a man aged 45-65 years with acute or convalescent COVID-19.

The chain carries TRBV28 and TRBJ1-3; D is possibly TRBD1 (6 bases). This CDR3 is 14 amino acids long. Germline CDR1 is MDHEN and CDR2 is SYDVKM. V was shortened by 8 bases and J by 4 bases, with 15 bases between the two germline ends. In DNA, the CDR3 is TGTGCCAGCCTTTCGGCAGGGGTAGGAAACACCATATATTTT. It encodes CASLSAGVGNTIYF.

The rearrangement uses TRBV5-1 and TRBJ1-1; D is unresolved. Germline CDR1 SGHRS, CDR2 YFSETQ. V lost 4 bases and J lost 0, with 10 bases in between. This CDR3 spans 14 amino acids. In DNA, the CDR3 is TGCGCCAGCAGCCTAATAGACATGAACACTGAAGCTTTCTTT. Translating it yields CASSLIDMNTEAFF. The variable domain in full, completed from reference TRBV5-1 and TRBJ1-1, reads KAGVTQTPRYLIKTRGQQVTLSCSPISGHRSVSWYQQTPGQGLQFLFEYFSETQRNKGNFPGRFSGRQFSNSRSEMNVSTLELGDSALYLCASSLIDMNTEAFFGQGTRLTVV.

The chain is built from TRBV28 and TRBJ1-2; D not resolved. Per the germline V gene, CDR1 is MDHEN and CDR2 is SYDVKM. V gave up 6 bases and J gave up 4 bases, with 15 bases separating them. The CDR3 totals 14 residues. CDR3 DNA: TGTGCCAGCAGCGAGACACCTCAGCTCTATGGCTACACCTTC. Translating it yields CASSETPQLYGYTF.

The chain uses TRBV3-1 (or the pseudogene TRBV3-2) and TRBJ2-2; TRBD1 might be the D (5 bases). Trimming removed 2 bases from V and 7 bases from J, with 8 bases in between. Germline lookup yields CDR1 LGHDT and CDR2 YNNKEL (reference sequence). This CDR3 has 13 residues. The CDR3 nucleotides read TGTGCCAGCAGCCAAAAGGGGATCGGGGAGCTGTTTTTT. Translated, it gives CASSQKGIGELFF.

This chain uses TRBV24-1 with TRBJ1-4, with a weak D call TRBD1 (5 bases). The CDR3 is 13 residues long. Trimming took off 3 bases at V and 10 bases at J, with 11 bases between the two ends. The V gene's germline CDR1 is KGHDR and CDR2 SFDVKD. Here the CDR3 DNA reads TGTGCCACCAGTGATGGCGGGGGGACAAAACTGTTTTTT. As protein: CATSDGGGTKLFF.

The chain recombines TRBV11-1 with TRBJ2-3, with D maybe TRBD2 (7 bases). Germline V gene sequence: CDR1 SGHAT, CDR2 FQDESV (reference sequence). The ends were cut back, 5 bases at V and 4 bases at J, with 16 bases in the middle. The CDR3 runs to 15 residues. The CDR3 DNA follows: TGTGCCAGCAGCGCCCGGGGGGCCATCCCAGATACGCAGTATTTT. Amino acids: CASSARGAIPDTQYF.

The chain carries TRBV9 and TRBJ2-2, with 8 nucleotides matching TRBD1. The CDR3 length is 17 residues. Germline CDR1 is SGDLS and CDR2 is YYNGEE. J lost 0 bases, V lost 5 bases, and 9 bases had no gene match. The CDR3 DNA is TGTGCCAGCAGTCCTAACCCAGGGGGCGCGAACACCGGGGAGCTGTTTTTT. Residues: CASSPNPGGANTGELFF.

The chain carries TRBV3-1 (or the pseudogene TRBV3-2) and TRBJ1-1; D is perhaps TRBD1 (6 bases). In germline, CDR1 is LGHDT, CDR2 YNNKEL (reference sequence). V was cut by 5 bases and J by 0 bases, with 7 bases left in between. The CDR3 runs to 13 residues. Here the CDR3 DNA reads TGTGCCAGCAGCGGACAGCTGAACACTGAAGCTTTCTTT. This sequence encodes CASSGQLNTEAFF.

This clone appeared once. This chain links TRBV5-1 with TRBJ2-1, with 10 positions matching TRBD2. The V gene's germline CDR1 is SGHRS and CDR2 YFSETQ. The CDR3 spans 15 residues. Germline trimming cut 4 bases from V and 6 bases from J; bases unmatched to any gene: 7. The CDR3 reads CASSLERGGINEQFF. The DNA for the CDR3 is TGCGCCAGCAGCCTAGAGCGGGGGGGCATCAATGAGCAGTTCTTC.

The chain recombines TRBV7-2 with TRBJ2-1; 8 bases align to TRBD2. Per germline, CDR1 SGHTA and CDR2 FQGNSA. This CDR3 has 16 residues. V gave up 3 bases and J gave up 9 bases; unmatched junction bases: 13. In DNA, the CDR3 is TGTGCCAGCAGCTTTTCTTACGGGGGGGTATCTGGTGAGCAGTTCTTC. This gives the protein CASSFSYGGVSGEQFF. The whole variable domain, remainder taken from reference TRBV7-2 and TRBJ2-1, is GAGVSQSPSNKVTEKGKDVELRCDPISGHTALYWYRQSLGQGLEFLIYFQGNSAPDKSGLPSDRFSAERTGGSVSTLTIQRTQQEDSAVYLCASSFSYGGVSGEQFFGPGTRLTVL.

This clone was counted a few times. V and J are TRBV27 and TRBJ2-7; D is perhaps TRBD1 (5 bases). Trimming stripped 2 bases from V and 1 base from J, with 12 bases between. CDR1 is MNHEY and CDR2 is SMNVEV in the germline V gene (reference sequence). The CDR3 contains 15 residues. CDR3 bases: TGTGCCAGCAGTTTAAGGGCAGGGAAATCCTACGAGCAGTACTTC. Amino acids: CASSLRAGKSYEQYF.

The V call is TRBV19, the J call TRBJ1-1, with D tentatively TRBD1 (6 bases). Trimming pared 4 bases from V and 5 bases from J, leaving 14 bases between. The CDR3 consists of 14 residues. Looked up from germline, CDR1 is LNHDA and CDR2 is SQIVND (reference sequence). CDR3 DNA: TGTGCCAGTAGTACGACAGGAAAGGGGACTGAAGCTTTCTTT. It translates to CASSTTGKGTEAFF.

The V gene is TRBV19, the J gene TRBJ1-5; TRBD1 agrees at 7 bases. The junction had 5 bases not matched to a gene; V was cut back by 4 bases and J by 2 bases. CDR1 and CDR2 from the germline V gene are LNHDA and SQIVND (reference sequence). The CDR3 has 15 amino acids. CDR3 in amino acids: CASSSQGVGNQPQHF. The CDR3 DNA reads TGTGCCAGTAGTAGTCAGGGGGTCGGCAATCAGCCCCAGCATTTT.

The chain employs TRBV3-1 (or the pseudogene TRBV3-2) and TRBJ2-7; possible D gene TRBD2, 5 bases. The ends were cut back, 4 bases at V and 5 bases at J, with 18 bases in the middle. The germline CDR1 and CDR2 sequences are LGHDT and YNNKEL (reference sequence). The CDR3 loop spans 15 amino acids. CDR3: CASSPSGWARNEQYF. The DNA of the CDR3 is TGTGCCAGCAGCCCATCGGGATGGGCTCGGAACGAGCAGTACTTC.

The rearrangement links TRBV13 to TRBJ2-7; TRBD2 matches 8 bases. This CDR3 is built from 13 residues. The germline V gene encodes CDR1 PRHDT and CDR2 FYEKMQ (reference sequence). V was clipped by 5 bases and J by 2 bases; unmatched bases: 2. CDR3 sequence: CASSSGGAYEQYF. The CDR3 DNA is TGTGCCAGCAGCAGCGGGGGAGCCTACGAGCAGTACTTC.

The rearrangement joins TRBV19 to TRBJ1-5, with 10 bases that match TRBD1. CDR1 is LNHDA and CDR2 is SQIVND in the germline V gene (reference sequence). The length of the CDR3 is 14 residues. Written as DNA, the CDR3 is TGTGCAACAAGGGGGGACAGGGGATATCAGCCCCAGCATTTT. Its translation is CATRGDRGYQPQHF.